What follows describes a single T cell receptor (beta chain). The antigen remains unidentified. These data are taken from a study of shared clonotypes between healthy human individuals. Trimming shortened V by 1 base and J by 7 bases, and 13 bases separated the two germline ends. The CDR3 runs to 15 residues. CDR1 is SGHTA and CDR2 is FQGNSA in the germline V gene. An approximately 220 ng quantity of DNA, 32,000 or so T cell genomes, went into the sorted-subset replicate PCRs. Produced via immunoSEQ multiplex PCR; TCRdb's table is partial and in-frame only. The repertoire has about 1.5 million clones, approximately 96% of them found once; the top ten carry approximately 1.1%. Study results and caveats: All-four-donor shared clonotypes had higher generation probabilities than non-shared clonotypes did.

The chain is built from TRBV7-2 and TRBJ2-2; D is possibly TRBD2 (6 bases). The TCR originated in a man aged 25-45 years in good health. Specimen: naive CD4+ T cells sorted from blood. Specified subset: CD45RA+ positively selected. CDR3 residues: CASSLVARGYGELFF. The CDR3, as DNA: TGTGCCAGCAGCTTAGTAGCTCGGGGGTACGGGGAGCTGTTTTTT.